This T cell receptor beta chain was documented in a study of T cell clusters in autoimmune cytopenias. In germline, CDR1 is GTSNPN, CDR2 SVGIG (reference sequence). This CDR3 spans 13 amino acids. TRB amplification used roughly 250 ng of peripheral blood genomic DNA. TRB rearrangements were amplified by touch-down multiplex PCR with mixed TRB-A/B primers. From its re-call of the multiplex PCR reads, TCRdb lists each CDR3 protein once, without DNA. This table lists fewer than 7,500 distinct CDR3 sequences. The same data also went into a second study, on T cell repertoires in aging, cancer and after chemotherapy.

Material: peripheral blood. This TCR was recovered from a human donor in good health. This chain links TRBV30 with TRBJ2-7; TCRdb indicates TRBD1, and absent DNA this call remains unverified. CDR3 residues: CAWTAAGALKQYF.